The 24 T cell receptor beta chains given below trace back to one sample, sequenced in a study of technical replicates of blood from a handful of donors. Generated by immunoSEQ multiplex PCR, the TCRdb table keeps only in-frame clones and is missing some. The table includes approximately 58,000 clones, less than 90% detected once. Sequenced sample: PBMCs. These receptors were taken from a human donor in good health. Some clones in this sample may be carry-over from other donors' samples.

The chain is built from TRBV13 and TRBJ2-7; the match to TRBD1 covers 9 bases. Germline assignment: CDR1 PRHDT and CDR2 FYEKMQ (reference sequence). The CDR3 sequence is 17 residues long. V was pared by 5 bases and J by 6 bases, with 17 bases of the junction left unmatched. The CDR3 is CASSAGGQDRGGLEQYF. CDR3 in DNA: TGTGCCAGCAGCGCTGGGGGGCAGGACAGGGGAGGCCTCGAGCAGTACTTC.

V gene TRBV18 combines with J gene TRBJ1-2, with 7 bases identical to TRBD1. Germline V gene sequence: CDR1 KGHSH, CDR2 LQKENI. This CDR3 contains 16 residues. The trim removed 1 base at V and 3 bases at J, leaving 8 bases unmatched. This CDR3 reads CASSPRTGATDYGYTF. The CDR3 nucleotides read TGTGCCAGCTCACCACGCACAGGGGCGACGGACTATGGCTACACCTTC.

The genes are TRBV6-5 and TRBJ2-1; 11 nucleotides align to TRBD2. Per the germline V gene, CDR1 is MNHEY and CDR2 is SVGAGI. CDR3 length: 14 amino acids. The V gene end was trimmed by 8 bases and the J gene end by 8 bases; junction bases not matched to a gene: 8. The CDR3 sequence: CASGGLAGSHEQFF. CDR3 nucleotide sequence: TGTGCCAGCGGCGGACTAGCGGGTTCCCATGAGCAGTTCTTC.

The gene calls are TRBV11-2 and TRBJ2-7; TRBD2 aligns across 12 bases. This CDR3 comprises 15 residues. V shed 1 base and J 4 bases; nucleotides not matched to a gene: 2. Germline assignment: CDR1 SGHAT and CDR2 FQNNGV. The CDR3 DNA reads TGTGCCAGCAGCTTAGCTGGGACTAGCGGGTACGAGCAGTACTTC. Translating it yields CASSLAGTSGYEQYF.

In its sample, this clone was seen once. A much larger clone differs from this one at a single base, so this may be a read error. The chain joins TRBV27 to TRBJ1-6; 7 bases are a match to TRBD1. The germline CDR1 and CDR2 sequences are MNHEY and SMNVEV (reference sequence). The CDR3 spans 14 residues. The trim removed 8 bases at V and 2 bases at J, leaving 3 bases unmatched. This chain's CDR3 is CASRQGPYNSPLHF. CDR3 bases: TGTGCCAGCCGACAGGGCCCCTATAATTCACCCCTCCACTTT.

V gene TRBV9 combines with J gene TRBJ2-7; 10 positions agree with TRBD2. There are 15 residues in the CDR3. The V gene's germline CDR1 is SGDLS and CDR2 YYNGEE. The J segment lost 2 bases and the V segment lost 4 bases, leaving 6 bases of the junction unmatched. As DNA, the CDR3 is TGTGCCAGCAGCCCAACCGGGACTAGCGCCTACGAGCAGTACTTC. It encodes CASSPTGTSAYEQYF.

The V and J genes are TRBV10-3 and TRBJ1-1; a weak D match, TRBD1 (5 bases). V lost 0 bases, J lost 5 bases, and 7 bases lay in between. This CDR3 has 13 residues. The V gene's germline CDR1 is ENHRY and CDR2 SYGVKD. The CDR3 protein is CAISESSGTEAFF. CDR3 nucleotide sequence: TGTGCCATCAGTGAGTCGTCAGGGACTGAAGCTTTCTTT.

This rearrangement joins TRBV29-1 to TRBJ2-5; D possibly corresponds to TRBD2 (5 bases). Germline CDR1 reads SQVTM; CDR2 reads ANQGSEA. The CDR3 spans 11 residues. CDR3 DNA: TGCAACGCATGGCGGGAAGAGACCCAGTACTTC. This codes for CNAWREETQYF.

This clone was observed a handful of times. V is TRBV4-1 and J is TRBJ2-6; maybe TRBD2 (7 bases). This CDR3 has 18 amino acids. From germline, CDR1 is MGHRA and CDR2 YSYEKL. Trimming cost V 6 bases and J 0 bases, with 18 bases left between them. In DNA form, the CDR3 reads TGCGCCAGCAGGGCAACGGGGGGCGGCCTCTCTGGGGCCAACGTCCTGACTTTC. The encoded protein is CASRATGGGLSGANVLTF.

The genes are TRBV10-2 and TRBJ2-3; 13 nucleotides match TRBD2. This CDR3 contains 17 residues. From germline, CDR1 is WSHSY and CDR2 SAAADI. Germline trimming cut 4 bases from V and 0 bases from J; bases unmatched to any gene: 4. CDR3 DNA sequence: TGCGCCAGCAGTGGACCGGGACTAGCGGGAAGCACAGATACGCAGTATTTT. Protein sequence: CASSGPGLAGSTDTQYF.

The CDR3 region is CASSLEVGEEAFF. The CDR3 DNA sequence: TGTGCCAGCAGCTTGGAGGTGGGCGAGGAAGCTTTCTTT. The chain links TRBV5-6 to TRBJ1-1; D gene ambiguous. V was clipped by 0 bases and J by 8 bases, with 11 bases between them. This CDR3 has 13 residues. Germline V gives CDR1 SGHDT, CDR2 YYEEEE. The full variable domain, rest sourced from reference TRBV5-6 and TRBJ1-1, is DAGVTQSPTHLIKTRGQQVTLRCSPKSGHDTVSWYQQALGQGPQFIFQYYEEEERQRGNFPDRFSGHQFPNYSSELNVNALLLGDSALYLCASSLEVGEEAFFGQGTRLTVV.

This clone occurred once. For the CDR3, the DNA is TGTGCCAGCAGCCCCACTAGCGGGACGCCTTGGAATGAGCAGTTCTTC. Protein product: CASSPTSGTPWNEQFF. This chain connects TRBV5-6 to TRBJ2-1, with 10 bases lining up with TRBD2. Germline V gene sequence: CDR1 SGHDT, CDR2 YYEEEE. CDR3 length: 16 residues. V gave up 4 bases and J gave up 7 bases; unmatched junction bases: 11.

CDR3 loop: CASSRTSGTETQYF. The CDR3 coding sequence is TGCGCCAGCAGCCGGACTAGCGGAACAGAGACCCAGTACTTC. The chain is built from TRBV5-1 and TRBJ2-5; TRBD2 agrees at 10 bases. V lost 4 bases to trimming and J lost 4 bases; unmatched junction nucleotides: 4. In germline, CDR1 is SGHRS, CDR2 YFSETQ. This CDR3 is 14 amino acids long.

The CDR3 nucleotides read TGTGCCAGCACTAACAGCGGACTAGCGGCAGATACGCAGTATTTT. Its protein product is CASTNSGLAADTQYF. V is TRBV6-6 and J is TRBJ2-3; 10 positions match TRBD2. Per germline, CDR1 MNHNY and CDR2 SVGAGI (reference sequence). This CDR3 has 15 residues. The V and J ends lost 7 bases and 4 bases, in that order; junction bases with no gene match: 8.

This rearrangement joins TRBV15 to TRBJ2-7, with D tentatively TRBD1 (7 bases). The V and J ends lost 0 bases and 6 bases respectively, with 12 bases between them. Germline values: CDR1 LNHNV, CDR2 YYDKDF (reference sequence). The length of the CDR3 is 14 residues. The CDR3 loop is CATSREAGGSEQYF. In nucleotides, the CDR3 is TGTGCCACCAGCAGAGAGGCAGGGGGGAGCGAGCAGTACTTC.

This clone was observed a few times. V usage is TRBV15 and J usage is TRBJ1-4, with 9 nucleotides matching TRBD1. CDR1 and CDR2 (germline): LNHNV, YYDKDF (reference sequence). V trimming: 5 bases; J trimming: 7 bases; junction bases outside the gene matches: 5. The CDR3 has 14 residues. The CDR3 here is CATSATDRGEKLFF. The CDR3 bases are TGTGCCACCAGCGCAACGGACAGGGGTGAAAAACTGTTTTTT.

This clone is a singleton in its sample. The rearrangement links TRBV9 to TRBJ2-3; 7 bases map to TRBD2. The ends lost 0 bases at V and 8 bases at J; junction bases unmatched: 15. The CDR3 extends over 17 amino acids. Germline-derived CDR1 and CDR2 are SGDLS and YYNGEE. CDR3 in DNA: TGTGCCAGCAGCGTAGGTGGTGTGGTAGGGAGGGCGTCTACGCAGTATTTT. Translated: CASSVGGVVGRASTQYF.

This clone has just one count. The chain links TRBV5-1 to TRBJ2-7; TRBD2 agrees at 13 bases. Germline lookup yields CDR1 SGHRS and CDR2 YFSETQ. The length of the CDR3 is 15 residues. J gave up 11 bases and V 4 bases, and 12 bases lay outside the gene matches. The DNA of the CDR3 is TGCGCCAGCAGCCTTGGACTAGCGGGAGCTCCGGGGAAGTACTTC. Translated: CASSLGLAGAPGKYF.

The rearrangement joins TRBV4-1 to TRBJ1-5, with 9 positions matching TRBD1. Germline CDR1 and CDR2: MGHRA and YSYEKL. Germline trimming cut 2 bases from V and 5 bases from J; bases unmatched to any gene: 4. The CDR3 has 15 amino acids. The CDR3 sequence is CASSQFGQGYQPQHF. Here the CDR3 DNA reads TGCGCCAGCAGCCAATTCGGACAGGGGTATCAGCCCCAGCATTTT.

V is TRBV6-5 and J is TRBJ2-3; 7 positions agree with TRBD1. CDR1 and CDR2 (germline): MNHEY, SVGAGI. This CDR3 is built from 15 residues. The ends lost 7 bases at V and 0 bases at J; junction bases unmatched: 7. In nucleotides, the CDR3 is TGTGCCAGCACGCCGACAGGGCCAAGCACAGATACGCAGTATTTT. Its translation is CASTPTGPSTDTQYF.

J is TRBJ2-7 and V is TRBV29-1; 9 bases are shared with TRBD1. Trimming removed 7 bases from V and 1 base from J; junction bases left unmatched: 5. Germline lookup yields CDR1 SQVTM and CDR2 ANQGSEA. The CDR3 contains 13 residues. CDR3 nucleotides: TGCAGCGCCCAGACAGGGGGGTCCTACGAGCAGTACTTC. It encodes CSAQTGGSYEQYF.

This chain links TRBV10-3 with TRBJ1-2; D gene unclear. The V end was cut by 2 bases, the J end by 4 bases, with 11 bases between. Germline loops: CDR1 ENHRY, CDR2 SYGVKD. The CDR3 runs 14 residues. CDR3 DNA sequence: TGTGCCATCAGTGAGCAAATGGGCGCCTATGGCTACACCTTC. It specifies CAISEQMGAYGYTF.

CDR3 residues: CSVRARDNTGELFF. The CDR3 DNA reads as TGCAGCGTGCGTGCGCGGGATAACACCGGGGAGCTGTTTTTT. V usage is TRBV29-1 and J usage is TRBJ2-2, with D perhaps TRBD2 (6 bases). CDR3 length: 14 residues. Germline lookup yields CDR1 SQVTM and CDR2 ANQGSEA. The V and J ends lost 6 bases and 2 bases respectively, with 13 bases between them.

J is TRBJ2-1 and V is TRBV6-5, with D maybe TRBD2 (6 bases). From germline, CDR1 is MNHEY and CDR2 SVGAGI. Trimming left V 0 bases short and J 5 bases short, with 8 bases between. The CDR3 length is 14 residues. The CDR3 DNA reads TGTGCCAGCAGTTACTCGGCTAGCGACAATGAGCAGTTCTTC. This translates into CASSYSASDNEQFF.